The count of the clone carrying this TCR beta chain is one. The antigen is not known. The data are from a study of OX40 agonist ivuxolimab in advanced cancers. Background on the study: Subjects had a mean age of roughly 60 years, with a range of roughly 20 to 80; almost 85% were male.

Germline V gene lookup returns CDR1 SGHRS and CDR2 YFSETQ. The germline V and J ends were trimmed by 4 bases and 7 bases, with 23 bases remaining between them. The CDR3 runs 16 residues. Study observations and caveats: Among expanded peripheral T cells, antigen specificity went undetermined. Clonal expansion by week 6 occurred in CD4+ and CD8+ blood T cells (at 0.1 to 3.0 mg/kg).

Repertoires were generated with immunoSEQ multiplex PCR, while TCRdb's copy carries only in-frame clones and drops some. Altogether more than 85,000 clones are present, 80% to 95% being singletons, with the ten largest covering around 1.5%. The gene calls are TRBV5-1 and TRBJ1-2; D is possibly TRBD1 (6 bases). Sequenced here: CD4+ or CD8+ T cells sorted from blood, sampled in a trial of the OX40 agonist ivuxolimab. The source is an adult with an advanced solid tumor such as melanoma, head and neck, liver or kidney cancer. Written as DNA, the CDR3 is TGCGCCAGCAGCCCAGGGCCGGCCAGGGGAGATCGTGGCTACACCTTC. It encodes CASSPGPARGDRGYTF. The entire variable domain, with the rest obtained from reference TRBV5-1 and TRBJ1-2, is as follows: KAGVTQTPRYLIKTRGQQVTLSCSPISGHRSVSWYQQTPGQGLQFLFEYFSETQRNKGNFPGRFSGRQFSNSRSEMNVSTLELGDSALYLCASSPGPARGDRGYTFGSGTRLTVV.